This T cell receptor (beta chain) was recorded in a study of T cell responses to AZD1222 COVID-19 vaccine. As concerns this clone: The antigen is not known.

Assay used: immunoSEQ multiplex PCR; TCRdb lists only in-frame clones, some missing. The repertoire includes about 25,000 clones, over 75% of them detected once, and roughly 30% sits in the top ten. The germline CDR1 and CDR2 sequences are SGHDT and YYEEEE. V was pared by 3 bases and J by 2 bases, with 2 bases of the junction left unmatched. This CDR3 has 14 residues. General observations from the study: Just a handful of people given AZD1222 tested seropositive at baseline. A rise in Spike-specific TCR breadth and depth followed two AZD1222 doses. None of the repertoires were sampled until the peak T cell response had passed. In a largely white British group with more females than males, clonal diversity was possibly underestimated.

This receptor was identified in an adult who received the AZD1222 COVID-19 vaccine. The rearrangement joins TRBV5-6 to TRBJ1-3; TRBD1 aligns across 7 bases. The specimen was peripheral blood, collected 28 days after the second AZD1222 dose. The CDR3, as DNA: TGTGCCAGCAGCTATACAGGGGCTGGAAACACCATATATTTT. Translated, it gives CASSYTGAGNTIYF.